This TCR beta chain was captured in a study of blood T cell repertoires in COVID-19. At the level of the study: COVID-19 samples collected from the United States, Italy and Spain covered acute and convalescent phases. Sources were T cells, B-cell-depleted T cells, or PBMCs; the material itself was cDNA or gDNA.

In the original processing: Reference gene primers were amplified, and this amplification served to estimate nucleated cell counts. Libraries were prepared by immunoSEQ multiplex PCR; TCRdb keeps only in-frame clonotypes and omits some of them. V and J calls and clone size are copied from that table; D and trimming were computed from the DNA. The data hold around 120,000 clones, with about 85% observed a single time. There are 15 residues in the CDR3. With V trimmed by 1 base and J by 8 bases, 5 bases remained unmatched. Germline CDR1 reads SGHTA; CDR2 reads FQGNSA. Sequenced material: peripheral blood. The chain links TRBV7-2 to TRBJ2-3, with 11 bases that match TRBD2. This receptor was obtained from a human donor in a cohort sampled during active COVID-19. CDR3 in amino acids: CASSLVAGGPGTQYF. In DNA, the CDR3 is TGTGCCAGCAGCTTAGTAGCGGGGGGGCCTGGTACGCAGTATTTT.